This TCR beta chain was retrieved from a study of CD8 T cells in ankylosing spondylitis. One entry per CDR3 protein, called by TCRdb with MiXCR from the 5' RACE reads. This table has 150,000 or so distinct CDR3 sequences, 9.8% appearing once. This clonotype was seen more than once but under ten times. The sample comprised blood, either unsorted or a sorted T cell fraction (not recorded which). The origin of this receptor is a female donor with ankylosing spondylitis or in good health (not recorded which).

For the CDR3, the DNA is TGTGCCACCAGCCCCGGAGGCAGGGCGAGTCAGCCCCAGCATTTT. Translating it yields CATSPGGRASQPQHF. The chain uses TRBV24-1 and TRBJ1-5; maybe TRBD1 (5 bases). With 7 bases removed from V and 6 bases from J, the gap between germline ends came to 18 bases. The germline gives CDR1 KGHDR, CDR2 SFDVKD. CDR3 length equals 15 residues.